Sequencing of this T cell receptor (beta chain) was carried out in a study of response to subunit inactivated influenza vaccine. Study conclusions and caveats: The authors proposed limited new T cell recruitment per seasonal influenza vaccination.

This clonotype was observed a handful of times. Antigen specificity is unknown. TCRdb reprocessed the RT-PCR reads with MiXCR, giving one entry per CDR3 protein. The data show hundreds of thousands of distinct CDR3 sequences, with 14% seen just once and 7.5% to 9% held by the top ten. The CDR3 runs 15 residues. V was shortened by 2 bases and J by 4 bases, with 11 bases between the two germline ends. Germline loops: CDR1 SGHVS, CDR2 FQNEAQ. Specimen: PBMCs from blood, collected around 14 days before vaccination. The clonotype originates from a man aged 45-65 years who received an inactivated influenza vaccine. The rearrangement joins TRBV7-8 to TRBJ2-2; weak D call: TRBD2 (6 bases). CDR3 protein: CASSLLPRGTGELFF. The CDR3 DNA reads as TGTGCCAGCAGCTTATTACCGCGGGGCACCGGGGAGCTGTTTTTT. Full variable domain (remainder filled in from reference TRBV7-8 and TRBJ2-2): GAGVSQSPRYKVAKRGQDVALRCDPISGHVSLFWYQQALGQGPEFLTYFQNEAQLDKSGLPSDRFFAERPEGSVSTLKIQRTQQEDSAVYLCASSLLPRGTGELFFGEGSRLTVL.